The 21 T cell receptor beta chains listed next were all sequenced from one sample in a study of T cells in Graves' hyperthyroidism and ophthalmopathy. The investigators amplified TCR beta CDR3 regions from RNA transcripts. The TCR CDR3 first-round RT-PCR relied on the HTBI primer set. Using its own MiXCR run on the multiplex PCR reads, TCRdb lists one record per CDR3 protein. Of 250,000 to 300,000 distinct CDR3 sequences listed, roughly 15% are singletons. What was sequenced was blood. The origin of the receptors is a young woman with Graves' hyperthyroidism that later progressed to Graves' ophthalmopathy.

Only a few counts were recorded for this clonotype. The rearrangement links TRBV5-4 to TRBJ2-2; TRBD2 aligns across 7 bases. Germline values: CDR1 SGHNT, CDR2 YYREEE (reference sequence). With 4 bases clipped from V and 4 bases from J, the junction kept 10 bases outside the gene matches. CDR3 length: 16 residues. This CDR3 reads CASSPQWGRGTGELFF. For the CDR3, the DNA is TGTGCCAGCAGCCCTCAATGGGGGAGGGGCACCGGGGAGCTGTTTTTT.

This clonotype was observed many times. V and J are TRBV7-2 and TRBJ2-5; D might be TRBD2 (6 bases). Germline V gene data show CDR1 as SGHTA and CDR2 as FQGNSA. The V gene lost 5 bases and the J gene lost 3 bases, with 16 bases spanning the gap. The CDR3 sequence is 15 residues long. DNA for the CDR3: TGTGCCAGCAGCCAGGACTATTGGGGGAAAGAGACCCAGTACTTC. Translation gives CASSQDYWGKETQYF. Full variable domain (remainder filled in from reference TRBV7-2 and TRBJ2-5): GAGVSQSPSNKVTEKGKDVELRCDPISGHTALYWYRQSLGQGLEFLIYFQGNSAPDKSGLPSDRFSAERTGGSVSTLTIQRTQQEDSAVYLCASSQDYWGKETQYFGPGTRLLVL.

This sequence joins TRBV9 and TRBJ2-1; TRBD2 matches 11 bases. CDR1 is SGDLS and CDR2 is YYNGEE in the germline V gene. This CDR3 contains 15 residues. Trimming at V came to 0 bases and at J to 5 bases, leaving 1 base not matched to a gene. The CDR3: CASSVGLAGHNEQFF. The CDR3 DNA follows: TGTGCCAGCAGCGTAGGACTAGCGGGACACAATGAGCAGTTCTTC.

The rearrangement uses TRBV5-5 and TRBJ1-1; no firm D call. The germline V and J ends were trimmed by 0 bases and 7 bases, with 10 bases remaining between them. The CDR3 consists of 13 residues. CDR1 is SGHKS and CDR2 is YYEKEE in the germline V gene (reference sequence). CDR3 coding DNA: TGTGCCAGCAGCTTGGCCTGGCATGATGAAGCTTTCTTT. Translation: CASSLAWHDEAFF.

There are many counts of this clonotype. The chain carries TRBV12-3 or TRBV12-4 and TRBJ2-7, with D possibly being TRBD2 (5 bases). V was shortened by 7 bases and J by 4 bases, with 8 bases between the two germline ends. The CDR3 has 11 amino acids. As DNA, the CDR3 is TGTGCCAGCAACTCGGGGTACGAGCAGTACTTC. Residues: CASNSGYEQYF.

The chain has TRBV9 and TRBJ2-5; TRBD2 aligns across 10 bases. The junction had 8 bases not matched to a gene; V was cut back by 3 bases and J by 3 bases. There are 16 residues in the CDR3. The germline V gene has CDR1 SGDLS and CDR2 YYNGEE. The CDR3 DNA is TGTGCCAGCAGCGGAAATCCGGGACTAGCGAAAGAGACCCAGTACTTC. It encodes CASSGNPGLAKETQYF.

Many counts were recorded for this clonotype. The chain combines TRBV7-9 with TRBJ2-5; D gene ambiguous. The length of the CDR3 is 11 residues. The germline V gene has CDR1 SEHNR and CDR2 FQNEAQ (reference sequence). V was pared by 1 base and J by 12 bases, with 9 bases between. CDR3 nucleotide sequence: TGTGCCAGCAGCTTAGGTCCTGACAAGTACTTC. Amino acids: CASSLGPDKYF. The variable domain in full, with the rest retrieved from reference TRBV7-9 and TRBJ2-5, is DTGVSQNPRHKITKRGQNVTFRCDPISEHNRLYWYRQTLGQGPEFLTYFQNEAQLEKSRLLSDRFSAERPKGSFSTLEIQRTEQGDSAMYLCASSLGPDKYFGPGTRLLVL.

The chain recombines TRBV15 with TRBJ2-7; 7 bases map to TRBD2. The CDR3 spans 14 residues. Germline V gene data show CDR1 as LNHNV and CDR2 as YYDKDF (reference sequence). Trimming at V came to 1 base and at J to 7 bases, leaving 7 bases not matched to a gene. The DNA for the CDR3 is TGTGCCACCAGCAGAGGGGACTATTTGGGGGAGCAGTACTTC. Translated, it gives CATSRGDYLGEQYF.

The genes are TRBV12-3 or TRBV12-4 and TRBJ2-1, with TRBD1 matching over 10 bases. The junction had 3 bases not matched to a gene; V was cut back by 6 bases and J by 4 bases. The CDR3 totals 14 residues. The CDR3 reads CASRGQGVYNEQFF. The CDR3 coding sequence is TGTGCCAGCAGAGGACAGGGGGTTTACAATGAGCAGTTCTTC.

This clonotype was counted ten times or more. The chain couples TRBV4-2 to TRBJ1-2, with D unresolved. V lost 0 bases to trimming and J lost 5 bases, with 10 bases between them. CDR1 LGHNA and CDR2 YNFKEQ come from the germline V gene. The CDR3 runs 14 residues. Here the CDR3 reads CASSQDNGPYGYTF. Written as DNA, the CDR3 is TGTGCCAGCAGCCAAGATAATGGGCCATATGGCTACACCTTC.

This clonotype was counted at least ten times. The CDR3, as DNA: TGTGCCAGCAGTTACGGGGCCCTGGATTCTAACTATGGCTACACCTTC. Translated: CASSYGALDSNYGYTF. This chain connects TRBV6-6 to TRBJ1-2, with D possibly TRBD1 on 5 matching bases. The CDR3 runs to 16 residues. The germline gives CDR1 MNHNY, CDR2 SVGAGI (reference sequence). The ends were cut back, 2 bases at V and 0 bases at J, with 13 bases in the middle.

There are a few counts of this clonotype. The rearrangement joins TRBV3-1 to TRBJ1-2, with no clear D. CDR1 and CDR2 from the germline V gene are LGHDT and YNNKEL (reference sequence). Between the trimmed V and J ends, which lost 0 bases and 7 bases, there was a span of 3 bases. The CDR3 is 11 residues long. CDR3 nucleotides: TGTGCCAGCAGCCAAGATCTTGGCTACACCTTC. Translated: CASSQDLGYTF.

A word on this clonotype: The CDR3 end shows no conserved phenylalanine or tryptophan, and so a read error is likely. V and J are TRBV9 and TRBJ2-1, with a weak D call TRBD2 (6 bases). This CDR3 contains 15 residues. V lost 4 bases and J lost 0, with 11 bases in between. Germline V lookup: CDR1 SGDLS, CDR2 YYNGEE. The CDR3, as DNA: TGTGCCAGCAGCCTCCGGGACTCCTCCTACAATGAGCAGTTCCTC. Its translation: CASSLRDSSYNEQFL.

This chain connects TRBV18 to TRBJ2-1; the D gene is possibly TRBD2 (5 bases). Looked up from germline, CDR1 is KGHSH and CDR2 is LQKENI. The V end was cut by 0 bases, the J end by 3 bases, with 15 bases between. The CDR3 is 17 residues long. CDR3 bases: TGTGCCAGCTCACCACCCTTATTCGGGGTCAGCTACAATGAGCAGTTCTTC. Protein product: CASSPPLFGVSYNEQFF. Complete variable domain (other parts from reference TRBV18 and TRBJ2-1): NAGVMQNPRHLVRRRGQEARLRCSPMKGHSHVYWYRQLPEEGLKFMVYLQKENIIDESGMPKERFSAEFPKEGPSILRIQQVVRGDSAAYFCASSPPLFGVSYNEQFFGPGTRLTVL.

Ten or more counts support this clonotype. The chain links TRBV28 to TRBJ1-2; no definite D call. The CDR3 has 17 residues. V lost 4 bases and J lost 8, with 26 bases in between. Germline values: CDR1 MDHEN, CDR2 SYDVKM. The CDR3 spells CASSSIPGESAFIGYTF. The CDR3 coding sequence is TGTGCCAGCAGTTCGATCCCCGGGGAGAGTGCTTTTATCGGCTACACCTTC.

In this sample, this clonotype turned up many times. The chain recombines TRBV6-2 or TRBV6-3 with TRBJ2-7; 7 bases fit TRBD2. The CDR3 spans 15 residues. The germline V gene has CDR1 MNHEY and CDR2 SVGEGT. V was clipped by 0 bases and J by 2 bases; unmatched bases: 4. In DNA form, the CDR3 reads TGTGCCAGCAGTTACTCGTCGGCGGGGGCCTACGAGCAGTACTTC. Amino acid sequence: CASSYSSAGAYEQYF.

This clonotype occurred many times. The chain joins TRBV24-1 to TRBJ2-7, with TRBD1 identical over 9 bases. Germline V gene lookup returns CDR1 KGHDR and CDR2 SFDVKD. Trimming cost V 10 bases and J 5 bases; bases outside gene matches: 11. There are 14 residues in the CDR3. The CDR3 reads CATSTGTGRDEQYF. The DNA of the CDR3 is TGTGCCACTAGCACCGGGACAGGGCGCGACGAGCAGTACTTC.

This clonotype was detected many times. The gene calls are TRBV4-3 and TRBJ2-7, with no clear D. CDR1 is LGHNA, CDR2 YSLEER, per germline. V dropped 0 bases and J dropped 1 base, with 10 bases sitting between them. The CDR3 totals 15 residues. The CDR3 loop reads CASSQDRSPSYEQYF. The CDR3 DNA is TGCGCCAGCAGCCAAGATAGGAGCCCGTCCTACGAGCAGTACTTC.

V and J are TRBV12-3 or TRBV12-4 and TRBJ1-1; no definite D call. Deletions cut 6 bases from V and 6 bases from J, with 11 bases between. The CDR3 extends over 12 amino acids. DNA for the CDR3: TGTGCCAGCAGCCACAGTTGGGCTGAAGCTTTCTTT. This sequence encodes CASSHSWAEAFF.

This clonotype was detected only a few times. A much larger clone differs by one base, so this may be a read error. The chain joins TRBV2 to TRBJ2-7; the match to TRBD1 covers 11 bases. Germline values: CDR1 SNHLY, CDR2 FYNNEI. This CDR3 region has 15 residues. CDR3 sequence: CASGAIRDRGDERYF. As DNA, the CDR3 is TGTGCCAGCGGCGCTATTCGGGACAGGGGGGACGAGCGGTACTTC.

This clonotype was observed a few times. The chain uses TRBV5-4 and TRBJ2-5; the match to TRBD1 covers 8 bases. V dropped 2 bases and J dropped 2; count of bases not matched to a gene: 5. CDR1 and CDR2 (germline): SGHNT, YYREEE (reference sequence). The CDR3 totals 15 residues. CDR3 residues: CASSLPGTGQETQYF. The CDR3 coding sequence is TGTGCCAGCAGCTTACCTGGGACAGGACAAGAGACCCAGTACTTC.